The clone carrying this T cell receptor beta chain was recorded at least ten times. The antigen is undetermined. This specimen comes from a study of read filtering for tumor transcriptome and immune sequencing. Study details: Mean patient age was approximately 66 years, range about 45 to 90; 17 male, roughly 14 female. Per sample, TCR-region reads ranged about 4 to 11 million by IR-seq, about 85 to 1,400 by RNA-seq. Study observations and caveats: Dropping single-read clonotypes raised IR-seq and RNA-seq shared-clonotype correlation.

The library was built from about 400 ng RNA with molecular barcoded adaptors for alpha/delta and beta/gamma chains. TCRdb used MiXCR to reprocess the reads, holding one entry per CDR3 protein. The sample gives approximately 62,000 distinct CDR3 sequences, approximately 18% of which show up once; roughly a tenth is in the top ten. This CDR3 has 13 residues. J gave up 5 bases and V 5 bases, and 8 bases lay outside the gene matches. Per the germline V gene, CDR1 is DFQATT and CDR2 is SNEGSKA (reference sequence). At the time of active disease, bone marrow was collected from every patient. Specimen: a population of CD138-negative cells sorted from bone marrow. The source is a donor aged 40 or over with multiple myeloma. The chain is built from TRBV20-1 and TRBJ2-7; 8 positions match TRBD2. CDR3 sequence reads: CSAVAGRWDEQYF. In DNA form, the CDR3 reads TGCAGTGCTGTAGCGGGAAGGTGGGACGAGCAGTACTTC.